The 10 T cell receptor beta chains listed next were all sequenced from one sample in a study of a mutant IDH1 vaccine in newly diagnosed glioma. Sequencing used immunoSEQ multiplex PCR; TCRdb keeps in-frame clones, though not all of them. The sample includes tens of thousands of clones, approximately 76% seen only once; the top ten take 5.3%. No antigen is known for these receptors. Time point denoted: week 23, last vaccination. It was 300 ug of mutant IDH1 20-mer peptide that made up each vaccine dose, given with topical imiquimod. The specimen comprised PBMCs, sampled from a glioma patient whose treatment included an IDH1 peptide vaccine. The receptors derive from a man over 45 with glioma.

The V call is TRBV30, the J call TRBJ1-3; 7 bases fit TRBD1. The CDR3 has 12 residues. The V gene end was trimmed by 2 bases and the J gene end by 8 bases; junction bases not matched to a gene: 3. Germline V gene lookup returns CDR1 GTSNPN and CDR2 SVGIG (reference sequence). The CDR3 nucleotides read TGTGCCTGGAGTCCCAGGGGGGACACCATATATTTT. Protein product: CAWSPRGDTIYF.

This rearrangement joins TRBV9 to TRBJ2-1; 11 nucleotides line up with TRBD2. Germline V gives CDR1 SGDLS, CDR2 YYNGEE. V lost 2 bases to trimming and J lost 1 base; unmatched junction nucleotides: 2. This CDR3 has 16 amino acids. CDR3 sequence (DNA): TGTGCCAGCAGCGTGTTAGCGGGGGGGTCCTACAATGAGCAGTTCTTC. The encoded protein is CASSVLAGGSYNEQFF.

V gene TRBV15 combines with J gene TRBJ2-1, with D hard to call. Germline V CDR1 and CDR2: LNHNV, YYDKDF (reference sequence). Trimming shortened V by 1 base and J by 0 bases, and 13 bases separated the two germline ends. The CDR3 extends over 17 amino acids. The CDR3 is CATSRVPGPSSYNEQFF. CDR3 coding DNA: TGTGCCACCAGCAGAGTACCGGGTCCAAGCTCCTACAATGAGCAGTTCTTC.

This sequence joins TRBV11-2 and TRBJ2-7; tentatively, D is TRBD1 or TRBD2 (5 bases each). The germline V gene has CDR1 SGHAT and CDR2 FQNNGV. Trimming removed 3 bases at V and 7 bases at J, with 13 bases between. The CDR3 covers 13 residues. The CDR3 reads CASSFGTQKEQYF. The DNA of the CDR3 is TGTGCCAGCAGCTTCGGGACCCAGAAAGAGCAGTACTTC.

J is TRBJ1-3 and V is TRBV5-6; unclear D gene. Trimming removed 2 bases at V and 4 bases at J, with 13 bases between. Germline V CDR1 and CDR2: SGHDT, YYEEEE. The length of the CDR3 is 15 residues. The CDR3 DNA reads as TGTGCCAGCAGCTTCCCCGCCAGTAGGGGAAACACCATATATTTT. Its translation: CASSFPASRGNTIYF.

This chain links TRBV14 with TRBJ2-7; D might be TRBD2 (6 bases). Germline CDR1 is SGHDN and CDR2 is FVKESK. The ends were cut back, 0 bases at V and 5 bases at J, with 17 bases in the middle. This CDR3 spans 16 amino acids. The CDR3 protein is CASSQDRGGIPDEQYF. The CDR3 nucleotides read TGTGCCAGCAGCCAAGATCGAGGAGGGATCCCAGACGAGCAGTACTTC. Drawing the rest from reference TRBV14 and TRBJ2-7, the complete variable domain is EAGVTQFPSHSVIEKGQTVTLRCDPISGHDNLYWYRRVMGKEIKFLLHFVKESKQDESGMPNNRFLAERTGGTYSTLKVQPAELEDSGVYFCASSQDRGGIPDEQYFGPGTRLTVT.

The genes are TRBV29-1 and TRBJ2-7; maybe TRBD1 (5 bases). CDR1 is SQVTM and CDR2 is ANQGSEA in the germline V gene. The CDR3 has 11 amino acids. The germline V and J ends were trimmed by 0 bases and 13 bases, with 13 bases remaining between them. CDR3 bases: TGCAGCGTTGAAGATCGACAGAGTAGATACTTC. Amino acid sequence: CSVEDRQSRYF.

In nucleotides, the CDR3 is TGTGCCAGCAGTGTGGAGCGGTTCACAGATACGCAGTATTTT. Translating it yields CASSVERFTDTQYF. The J gene is TRBJ2-3, the V gene TRBV2; the D gene is possibly TRBD2 (5 bases). The CDR3 consists of 14 residues. The V end was cut by 4 bases, the J end by 2 bases, with 10 bases between. Germline CDR1 is SNHLY and CDR2 is FYNNEI.

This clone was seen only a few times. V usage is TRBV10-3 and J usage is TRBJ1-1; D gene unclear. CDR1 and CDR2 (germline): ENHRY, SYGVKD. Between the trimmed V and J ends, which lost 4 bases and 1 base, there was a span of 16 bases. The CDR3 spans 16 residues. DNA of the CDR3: TGTGCCATCAGTGCCCTTCTTTTGTCTTCGAACACTGAAGCTTTCTTT. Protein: CAISALLLSSNTEAFF.

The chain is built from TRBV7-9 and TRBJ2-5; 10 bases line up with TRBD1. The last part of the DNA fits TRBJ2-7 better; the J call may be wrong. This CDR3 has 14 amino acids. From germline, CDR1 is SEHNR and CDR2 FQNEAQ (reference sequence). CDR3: CASSPPGQGYEQYF. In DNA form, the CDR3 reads TGTGCCAGCAGCCCCCCGGGACAGGGGTACGAGCAGTACTTC.